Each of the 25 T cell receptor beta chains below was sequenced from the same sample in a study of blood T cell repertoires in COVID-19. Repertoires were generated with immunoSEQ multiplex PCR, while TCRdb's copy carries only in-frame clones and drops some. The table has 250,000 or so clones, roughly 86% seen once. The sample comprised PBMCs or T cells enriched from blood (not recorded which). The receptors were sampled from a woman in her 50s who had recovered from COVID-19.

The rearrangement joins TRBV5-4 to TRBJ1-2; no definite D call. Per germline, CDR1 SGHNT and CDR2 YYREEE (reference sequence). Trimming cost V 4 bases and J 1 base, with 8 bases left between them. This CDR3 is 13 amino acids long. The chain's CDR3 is CASSLSFNYGYTF. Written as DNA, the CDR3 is TGTGCCAGCAGCCTCTCGTTTAACTATGGCTACACCTTC.

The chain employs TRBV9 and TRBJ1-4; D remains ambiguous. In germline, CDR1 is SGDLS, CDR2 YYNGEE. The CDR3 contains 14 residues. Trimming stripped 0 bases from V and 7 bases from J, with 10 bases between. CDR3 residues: CASSVGPGGEKLFF. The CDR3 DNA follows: TGTGCCAGCAGCGTAGGCCCGGGAGGTGAAAAACTGTTTTTT. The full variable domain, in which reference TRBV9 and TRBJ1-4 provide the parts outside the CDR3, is DSGVTQTPKHLITATGQRVTLRCSPRSGDLSVYWYQQSLDQGLQFLIQYYNGEERAKGNILERFSAQQFPDLHSELNLSSLELGDSALYFCASSVGPGGEKLFFGSGTQLSVL.

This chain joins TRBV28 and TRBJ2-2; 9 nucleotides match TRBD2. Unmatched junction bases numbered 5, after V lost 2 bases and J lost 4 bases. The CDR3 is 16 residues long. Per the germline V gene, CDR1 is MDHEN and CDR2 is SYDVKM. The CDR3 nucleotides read TGTGCCAGCAGTTTAGGCGGGAGGGGTGGCACCGGGGAGCTGTTTTTT. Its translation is CASSLGGRGGTGELFF.

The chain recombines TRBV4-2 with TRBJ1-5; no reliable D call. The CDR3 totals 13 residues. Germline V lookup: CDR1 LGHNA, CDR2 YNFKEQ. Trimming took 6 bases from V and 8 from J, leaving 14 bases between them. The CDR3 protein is CASSYTLSEPQHF. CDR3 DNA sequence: TGTGCCAGCAGTTATACTCTATCGGAGCCCCAGCATTTT.

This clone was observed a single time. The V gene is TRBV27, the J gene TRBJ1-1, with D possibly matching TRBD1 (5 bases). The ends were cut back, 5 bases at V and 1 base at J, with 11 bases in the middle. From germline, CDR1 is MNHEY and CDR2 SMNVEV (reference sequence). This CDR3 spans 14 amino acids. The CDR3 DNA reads TGTGCCAGCAGTGGGACTAGTAAGAACACTGAAGCTTTCTTT. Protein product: CASSGTSKNTEAFF.

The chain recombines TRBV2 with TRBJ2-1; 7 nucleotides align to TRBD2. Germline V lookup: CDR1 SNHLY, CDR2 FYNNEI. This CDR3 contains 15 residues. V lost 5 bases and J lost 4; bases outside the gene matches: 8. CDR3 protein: CASSPWGSGYNEQFF. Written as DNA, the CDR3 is TGTGCCAGCAGTCCGTGGGGTAGCGGGTACAATGAGCAGTTCTTC.

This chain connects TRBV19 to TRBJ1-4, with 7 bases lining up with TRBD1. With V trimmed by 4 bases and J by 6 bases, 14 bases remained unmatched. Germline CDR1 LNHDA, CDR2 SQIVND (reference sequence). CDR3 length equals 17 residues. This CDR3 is CASSTTLPGQSDEKLFF. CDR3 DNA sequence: TGTGCCAGTAGTACCACACTTCCGGGACAGTCGGATGAAAAACTGTTTTTT.

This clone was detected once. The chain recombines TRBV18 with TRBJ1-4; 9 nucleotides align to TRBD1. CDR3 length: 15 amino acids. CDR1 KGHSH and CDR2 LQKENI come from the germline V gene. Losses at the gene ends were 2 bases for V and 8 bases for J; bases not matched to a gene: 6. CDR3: CASSPGGQGREKLFF. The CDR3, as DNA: TGTGCCAGCTCACCAGGCGGACAGGGGCGGGAAAAACTGTTTTTT.

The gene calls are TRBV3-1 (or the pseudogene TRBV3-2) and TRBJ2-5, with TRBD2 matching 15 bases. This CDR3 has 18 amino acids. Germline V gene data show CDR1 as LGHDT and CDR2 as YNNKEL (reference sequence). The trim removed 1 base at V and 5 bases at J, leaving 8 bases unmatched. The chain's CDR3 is CASSQGWTSGRAGETQYF. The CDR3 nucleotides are TGTGCCAGCAGCCAAGGTTGGACTAGCGGGAGGGCCGGGGAGACCCAGTACTTC.

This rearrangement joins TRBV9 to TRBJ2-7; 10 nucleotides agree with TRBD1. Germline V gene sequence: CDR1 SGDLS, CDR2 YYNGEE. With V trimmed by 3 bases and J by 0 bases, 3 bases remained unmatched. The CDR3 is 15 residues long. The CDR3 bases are TGTGCCAGCAGCGGAGGGGACAGGGGCTCCTACGAGCAGTACTTC. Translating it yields CASSGGDRGSYEQYF.

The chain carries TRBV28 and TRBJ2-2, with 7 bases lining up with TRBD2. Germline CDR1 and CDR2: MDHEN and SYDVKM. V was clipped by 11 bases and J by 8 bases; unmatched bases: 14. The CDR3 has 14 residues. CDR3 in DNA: TGTGCCCTAAGGGCTAGCGGTACACAAGGGGAGCTGTTTTTT. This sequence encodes CALRASGTQGELFF.

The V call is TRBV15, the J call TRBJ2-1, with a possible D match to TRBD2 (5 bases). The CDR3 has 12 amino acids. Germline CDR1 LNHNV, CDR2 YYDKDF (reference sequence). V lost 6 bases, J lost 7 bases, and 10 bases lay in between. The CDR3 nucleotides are TGTGCCACCAGGAGGGCGAGTAATGAGCAGTTCTTC. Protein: CATRRASNEQFF.

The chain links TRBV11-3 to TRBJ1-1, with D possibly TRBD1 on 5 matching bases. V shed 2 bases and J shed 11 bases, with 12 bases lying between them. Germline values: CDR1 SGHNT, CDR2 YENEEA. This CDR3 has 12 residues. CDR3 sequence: CASSLTGGLAFF. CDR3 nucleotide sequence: TGTGCCAGCAGCTTAACGGGGGGTCTGGCTTTCTTT.

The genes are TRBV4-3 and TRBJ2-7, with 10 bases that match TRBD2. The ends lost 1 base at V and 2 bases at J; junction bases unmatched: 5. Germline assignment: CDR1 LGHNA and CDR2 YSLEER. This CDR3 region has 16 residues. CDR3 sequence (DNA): TGCGCCAGCAGCCAAGTAATCAGCGGGAGGGCCTACGAGCAGTACTTC. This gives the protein CASSQVISGRAYEQYF.

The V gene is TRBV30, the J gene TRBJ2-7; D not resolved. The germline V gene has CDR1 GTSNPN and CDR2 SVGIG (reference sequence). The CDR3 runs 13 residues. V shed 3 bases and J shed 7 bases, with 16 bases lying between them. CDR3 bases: TGTGCCTGGAGGTCTGGATCGGCGCGGGAGCAGTACTTC. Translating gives CAWRSGSAREQYF.

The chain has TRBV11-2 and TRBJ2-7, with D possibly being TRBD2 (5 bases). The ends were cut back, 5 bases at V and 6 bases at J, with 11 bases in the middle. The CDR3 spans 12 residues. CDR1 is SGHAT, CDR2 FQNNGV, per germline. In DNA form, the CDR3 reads TGTGCCAGCAGCCAACGGGGTATCGAGCAGTACTTC. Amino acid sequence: CASSQRGIEQYF.

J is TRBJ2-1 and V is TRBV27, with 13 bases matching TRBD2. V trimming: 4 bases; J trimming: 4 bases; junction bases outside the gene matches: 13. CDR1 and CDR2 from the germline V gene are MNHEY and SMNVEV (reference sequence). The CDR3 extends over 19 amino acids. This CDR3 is CASSYGTSGIPRGYNEQFF. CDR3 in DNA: TGTGCCAGCAGTTACGGGACTAGCGGGATCCCGAGGGGTTACAATGAGCAGTTCTTC.

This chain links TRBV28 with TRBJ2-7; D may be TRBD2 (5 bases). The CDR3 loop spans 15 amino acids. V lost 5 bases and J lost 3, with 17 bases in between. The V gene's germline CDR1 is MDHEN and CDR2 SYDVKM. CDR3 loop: CASSPFRGNNYEQYF. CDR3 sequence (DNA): TGTGCCAGCAGTCCTTTTCGGGGAAACAACTACGAGCAGTACTTC. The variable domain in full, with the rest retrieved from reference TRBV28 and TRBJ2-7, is DVKVTQSSRYLVKRTGEKVFLECVQDMDHENMFWYRQDPGLGLRLIYFSYDVKMKEKGDIPEGYSVSREKKERFSLILESASTNQTSMYLCASSPFRGNNYEQYFGPGTRLTVT.

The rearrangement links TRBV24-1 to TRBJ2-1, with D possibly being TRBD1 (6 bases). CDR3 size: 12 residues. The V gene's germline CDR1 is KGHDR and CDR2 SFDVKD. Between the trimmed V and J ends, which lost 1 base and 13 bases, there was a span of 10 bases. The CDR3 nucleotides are TGTGCCACCAGTGATTTCGCGACAGGTCAGTTCTTC. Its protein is CATSDFATGQFF.

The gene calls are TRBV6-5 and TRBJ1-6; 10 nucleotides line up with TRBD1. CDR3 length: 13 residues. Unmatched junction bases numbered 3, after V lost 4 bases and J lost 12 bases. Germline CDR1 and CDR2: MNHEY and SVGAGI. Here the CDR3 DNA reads TGTGCCAGCAGTTTAGGGACAGGGGTACCCCTCCACTTT. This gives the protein CASSLGTGVPLHF.

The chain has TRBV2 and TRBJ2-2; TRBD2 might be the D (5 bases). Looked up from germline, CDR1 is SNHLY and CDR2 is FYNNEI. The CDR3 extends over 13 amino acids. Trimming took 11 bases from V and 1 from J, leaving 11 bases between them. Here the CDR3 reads CASAAENTGELFF. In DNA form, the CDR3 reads TGTGCCTCAGCAGCGGAGAACACCGGGGAGCTGTTTTTT.

This CDR3 reads CASSPTGGGEKLFF. The CDR3, as DNA: TGTGCCAGCAGCCCGACAGGAGGAGGTGAAAAACTGTTTTTT. The rearrangement uses TRBV3-1 (or the pseudogene TRBV3-2) and TRBJ1-4; D perhaps matches TRBD1 (6 bases). This CDR3 spans 14 amino acids. Germline V CDR1 and CDR2: LGHDT, YNNKEL (reference sequence). Trimming took off 4 bases at V and 7 bases at J, with 13 bases between the two ends.

The CDR3 bases are TGTGCCAGCAGCCAACCTCGGGGGGCGTCAAATGAAGCTTTCTTT. The encoded protein is CASSQPRGASNEAFF. This chain connects TRBV14 to TRBJ1-1, with D possibly being TRBD1 (6 bases). The germline V gene encodes CDR1 SGHDN and CDR2 FVKESK. Trimming took off 2 bases at V and 7 bases at J, with 17 bases between the two ends. CDR3 length: 15 residues.

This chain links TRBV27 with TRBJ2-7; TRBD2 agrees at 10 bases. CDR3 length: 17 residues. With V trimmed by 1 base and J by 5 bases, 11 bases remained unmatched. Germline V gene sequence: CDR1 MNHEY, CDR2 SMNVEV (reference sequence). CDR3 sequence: CASSLYPLTSGIDEQYF. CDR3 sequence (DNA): TGTGCCAGCAGTTTATACCCCCTCACTAGCGGGATAGACGAGCAGTACTTC.

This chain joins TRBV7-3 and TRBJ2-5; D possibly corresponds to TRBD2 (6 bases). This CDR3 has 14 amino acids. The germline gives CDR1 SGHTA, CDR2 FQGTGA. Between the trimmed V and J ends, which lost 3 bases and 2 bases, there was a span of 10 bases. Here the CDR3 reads CASSLGRDQETQYF. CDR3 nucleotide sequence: TGTGCCAGCAGCTTGGGGCGGGATCAAGAGACCCAGTACTTC.